This is a list of T cell receptor beta chains from one sample in a study of human T cells and chemical hapten exposure. MiXCR, applied by TCRdb to the RACE reads, yields one record per CDR3 protein. The sample yields tens of thousands of distinct CDR3 sequences, around 9.4% seen once. Sequences were derived from whole blood, sampled in connection with sensitization to the hapten diphenylcyclopropenone (DPC). These receptors were taken from a woman aged 50 to 65 with alopecia areata. Some clones in this sample may be carry-over from other donors' samples. Both conserved end residues are part of each CDR3. D genes are given only for firm matches. Not all rows give a size; the values are once, few, many and, for expanded clones, a class.

D: -
size: -
J: TRBJ2-3
V: TRBV21-1
CDR3: CASSKVRDPDGQYF
DNA: TGTGCCAGCAGCAAAGTAAGGGACCCGGACGGGCAGTATTTT

D: -
size: -
J: TRBJ1-3
V: TRBV6-2/TRBV6-3
CDR3: CASSYLEGRRNTIYF
DNA: TGTGCCAGCAGTTACTTGGAGGGAAGGCGAAACACCATATATTTT

D: TRBD1
size: many
J: TRBJ1-1
V: TRBV18
CDR3: CASSPGQVLGETEAFF
DNA: TGTGCCAGCTCACCCGGACAGGTTTTGGGTGAGACTGAAGCTTTCTTT

D: -
size: -
J: TRBJ1-5
V: TRBV6-2/TRBV6-3
CDR3: CASSGGLWGKAQHF
DNA: TGTGCCAGCAGTGGGGGCCTATGGGGTAAGGCCCAGCATTTT

D: TRBD1
size: -
J: TRBJ2-2
V: TRBV9
CDR3: CASGTDPSTGELFF
DNA: TGTGCCAGCGGGACAGACCCCTCTACCGGGGAGCTGTTTTTT

D: -
size: many
J: TRBJ1-1
V: TRBV18
CDR3: CANFAGVHGNTEAFF
DNA: TGTGCCAACTTTGCCGGGGTGCATGGAAACACTGAAGCTTTCTTT

D: -
size: many
J: TRBJ1-2
V: TRBV27
CDR3: CASSPRQGANYGYTF
DNA: TGTGCCAGCAGTCCCCGCCAGGGTGCCAACTATGGCTACACCTTC

D: -
size: -
J: TRBJ1-4
V: TRBV18
CDR3: CASSARRGKSEKLFF
DNA: TGTGCCAGCTCAGCTCGGAGGGGGAAAAGTGAAAAACTGTTTTTT

D: -
size: many
J: TRBJ2-7
V: TRBV5-1
CDR3: CASSLVGGSYEQYF
DNA: TGCGCCAGCAGCTTGGTAGGGGGCTCCTACGAGCAGTACTTC

D: -
size: many
J: TRBJ2-3
V: TRBV20-1
CDR3: CSARDELAGVHTQYF
DNA: TGCAGTGCTAGAGATGAGTTAGCCGGGGTTCATACGCAGTATTTT

D: TRBD1
size: many
J: TRBJ1-2
V: TRBV6-6
CDR3: CASSPTGQGFYGYTF
DNA: TGTGCCAGCAGTCCCACAGGACAGGGATTCTATGGCTACACCTTC

D: -
size: few
J: TRBJ2-6
V: TRBV28
CDR3: CASAAPSGANVLTF
DNA: TGTGCCAGCGCAGCCCCGTCTGGGGCCAACGTCCTGACTTTC

D: TRBD1
size: few
J: TRBJ2-7
V: TRBV12-3/TRBV12-4
CDR3: CASSVLTGFLEQYF
DNA: TGTGCCAGCAGTGTACTGACAGGGTTTCTGGAGCAGTACTTC

D: -
size: -
J: TRBJ1-1
V: TRBV12-3/TRBV12-4
CDR3: CASSQSTITEAFF
DNA: TGTGCCAGCAGTCAATCGACAATCACTGAAGCTTTCTTT

D: TRBD1
size: -
J: TRBJ1-6
V: TRBV7-2
CDR3: CASSPQTGGAFMNSPLHF
DNA: TGTGCCAGCAGCCCCCAGACAGGGGGAGCCTTCATGAATTCACCCCTCCACTTT

D: -
size: few
J: TRBJ2-1
V: TRBV3-1
CDR3: CASSQDYSYNEQFF
DNA: TGTGCCAGCAGCCAAGATTACTCCTACAATGAGCAGTTCTTC

D: TRBD2
size: few
J: TRBJ2-1
V: TRBV28
CDR3: CASSERGGWDREFF
DNA: TGTGCCAGCAGTGAGCGGGGCGGATGGGATCGGGAGTTCTTC

D: -
size: -
J: TRBJ2-5
V: TRBV7-6
CDR3: CASSLAPQETQYF
DNA: TGTGCCAGCAGCTTAGCCCCCCAAGAGACCCAGTACTTC

D: TRBD1
size: many
J: TRBJ1-6
V: TRBV10-1
CDR3: CASSDRQGSSPLHF
DNA: TGCGCCAGCAGTGACCGACAGGGAAGCTCACCCCTCCACTTT

D: -
size: many
J: TRBJ1-6
V: TRBV11-2
CDR3: CASSLDHPPPLHF
DNA: TGTGCCAGCAGCTTAGACCACCCACCACCCCTCCACTTT